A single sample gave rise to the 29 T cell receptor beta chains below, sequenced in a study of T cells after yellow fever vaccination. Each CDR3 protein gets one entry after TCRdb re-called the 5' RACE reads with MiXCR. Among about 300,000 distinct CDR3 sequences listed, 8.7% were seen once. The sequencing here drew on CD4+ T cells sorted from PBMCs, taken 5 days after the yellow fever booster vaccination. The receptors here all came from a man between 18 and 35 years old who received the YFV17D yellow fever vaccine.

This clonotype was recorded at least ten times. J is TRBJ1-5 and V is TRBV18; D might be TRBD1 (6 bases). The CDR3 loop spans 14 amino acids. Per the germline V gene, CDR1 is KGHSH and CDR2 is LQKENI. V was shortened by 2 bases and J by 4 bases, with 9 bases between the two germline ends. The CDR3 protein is CASSPGTRNQPQHF. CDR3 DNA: TGTGCCAGCTCACCAGGGACACGGAATCAGCCCCAGCATTTT.

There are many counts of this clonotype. As DNA, the CDR3 is TGTGCCAGCAGCTTGTACGGCAATGTCGCCTACGAGCAGTACGTC. It codes for CASSLYGNVAYEQYV. This rearrangement joins TRBV5-6 to TRBJ2-7; D gene unclear. Looked up from germline, CDR1 is SGHDT and CDR2 is YYEEEE. Trimming took off 1 base at V and 2 bases at J, with 13 bases between the two ends. The CDR3 consists of 15 residues.

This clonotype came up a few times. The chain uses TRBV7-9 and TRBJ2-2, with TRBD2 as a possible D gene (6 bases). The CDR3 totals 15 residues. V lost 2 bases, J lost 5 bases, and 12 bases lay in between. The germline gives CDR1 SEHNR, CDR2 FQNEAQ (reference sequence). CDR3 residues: CASSLIAGTTGELFF. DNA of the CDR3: TGTGCCAGCAGCTTAATAGCCGGGACTACCGGGGAGCTGTTTTTT.

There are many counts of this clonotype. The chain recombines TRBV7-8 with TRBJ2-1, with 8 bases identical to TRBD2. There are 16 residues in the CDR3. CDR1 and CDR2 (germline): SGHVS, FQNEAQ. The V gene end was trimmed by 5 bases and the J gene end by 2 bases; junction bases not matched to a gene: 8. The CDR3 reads CASSASGLAAYNEQFF. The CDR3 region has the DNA TGTGCCAGCAGCGCCTCCGGACTAGCTGCCTACAATGAGCAGTTCTTC. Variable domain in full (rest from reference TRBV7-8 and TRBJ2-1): GAGVSQSPRYKVAKRGQDVALRCDPISGHVSLFWYQQALGQGPEFLTYFQNEAQLDKSGLPSDRFFAERPEGSVSTLKIQRTQQEDSAVYLCASSASGLAAYNEQFFGPGTRLTVL.

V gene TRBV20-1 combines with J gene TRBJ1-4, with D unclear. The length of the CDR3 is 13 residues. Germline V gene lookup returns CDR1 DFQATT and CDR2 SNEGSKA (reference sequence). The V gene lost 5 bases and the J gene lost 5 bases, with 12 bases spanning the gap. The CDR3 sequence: CSAPILANEKLFF. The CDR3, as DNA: TGCAGTGCTCCCATTTTGGCGAATGAAAAACTGTTTTTT.

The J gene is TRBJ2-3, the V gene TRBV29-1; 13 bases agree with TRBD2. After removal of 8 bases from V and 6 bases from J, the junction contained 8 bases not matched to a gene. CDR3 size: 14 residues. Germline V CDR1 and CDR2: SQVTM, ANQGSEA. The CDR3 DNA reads TGCAGCCTCACTTGGACTAGCGGGGGTGATACGCAGTATTTT. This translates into CSLTWTSGGDTQYF.

The chain's CDR3 is CASSETVAGAGETQYF. The CDR3 DNA reads TGTGCCAGCAGTGAAACCGTAGCGGGGGCCGGAGAGACCCAGTACTTC. The V call is TRBV6-5, the J call TRBJ2-5; TRBD2 matches at 9 bases. With 5 bases clipped from V and 4 bases from J, the junction kept 11 bases outside the gene matches. CDR3 length: 16 residues. Germline assignment: CDR1 MNHEY and CDR2 SVGAGI.

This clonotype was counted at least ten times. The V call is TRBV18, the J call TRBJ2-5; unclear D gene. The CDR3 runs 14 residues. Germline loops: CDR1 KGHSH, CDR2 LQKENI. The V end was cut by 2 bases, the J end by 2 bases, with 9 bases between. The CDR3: CASSPGNRQETQYF. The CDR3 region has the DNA TGTGCCAGCTCACCAGGGAATAGGCAAGAGACCCAGTACTTC.

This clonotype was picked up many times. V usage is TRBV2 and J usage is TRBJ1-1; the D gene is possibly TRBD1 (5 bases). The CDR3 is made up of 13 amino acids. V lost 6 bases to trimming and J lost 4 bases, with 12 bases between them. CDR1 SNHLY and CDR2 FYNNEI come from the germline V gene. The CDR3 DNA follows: TGTGCCAGCAGGGGCGCGGGGGGCACTGAAGCTTTCTTT. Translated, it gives CASRGAGGTEAFF.

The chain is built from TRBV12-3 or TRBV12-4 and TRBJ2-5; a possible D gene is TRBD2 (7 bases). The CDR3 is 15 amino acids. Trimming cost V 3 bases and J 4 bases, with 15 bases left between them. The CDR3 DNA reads TGTGCCAGCAGTTTTCGGGGGGCCCTGGGAGAGACCCAGTACTTC. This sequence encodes CASSFRGALGETQYF.

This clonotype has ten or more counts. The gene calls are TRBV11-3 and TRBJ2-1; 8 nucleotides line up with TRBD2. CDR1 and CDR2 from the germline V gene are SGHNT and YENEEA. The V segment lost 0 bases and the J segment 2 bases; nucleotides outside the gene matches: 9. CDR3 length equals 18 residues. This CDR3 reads CASSLDQGGSGAYNEQFF. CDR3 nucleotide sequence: TGTGCCAGCAGCTTAGACCAGGGAGGTAGCGGGGCCTACAATGAGCAGTTCTTC.

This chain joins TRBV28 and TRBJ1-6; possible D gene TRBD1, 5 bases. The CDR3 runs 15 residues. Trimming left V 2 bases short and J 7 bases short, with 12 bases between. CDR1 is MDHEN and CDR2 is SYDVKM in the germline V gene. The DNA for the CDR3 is TGTGCCAGCAGTTTACCCGGGGCGGGGAATTCACCCCTCCACTTT. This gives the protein CASSLPGAGNSPLHF.

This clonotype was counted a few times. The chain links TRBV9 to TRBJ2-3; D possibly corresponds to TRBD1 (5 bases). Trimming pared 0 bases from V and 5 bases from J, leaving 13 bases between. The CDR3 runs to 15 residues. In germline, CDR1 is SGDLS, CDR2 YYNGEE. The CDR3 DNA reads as TGTGCCAGCAGCGTAGGGACACCCAAGCAAGATACGCAGTATTTT. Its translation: CASSVGTPKQDTQYF.

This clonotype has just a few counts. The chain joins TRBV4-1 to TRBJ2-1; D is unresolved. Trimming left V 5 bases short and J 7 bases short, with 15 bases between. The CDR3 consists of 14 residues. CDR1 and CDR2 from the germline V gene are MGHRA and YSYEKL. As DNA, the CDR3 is TGCGCCAGCAGCAAGCCCGGGCCCAGAAATGAGCAGTTCTTC. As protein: CASSKPGPRNEQFF.

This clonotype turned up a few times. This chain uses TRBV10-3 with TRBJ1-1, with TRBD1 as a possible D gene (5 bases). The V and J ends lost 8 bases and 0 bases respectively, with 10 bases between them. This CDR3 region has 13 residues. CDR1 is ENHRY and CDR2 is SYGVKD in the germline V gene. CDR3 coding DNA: TGTGCCATCCGGGGGTCCGTGAACACTGAAGCTTTCTTT. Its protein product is CAIRGSVNTEAFF.

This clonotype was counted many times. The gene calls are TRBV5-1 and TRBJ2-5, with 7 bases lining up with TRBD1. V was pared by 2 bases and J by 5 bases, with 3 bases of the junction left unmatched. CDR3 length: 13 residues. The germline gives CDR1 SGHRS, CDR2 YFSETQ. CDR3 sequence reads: CASSFGTAETQYF. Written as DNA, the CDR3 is TGCGCCAGCAGCTTCGGGACAGCGGAGACCCAGTACTTC. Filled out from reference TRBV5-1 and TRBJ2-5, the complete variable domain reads KAGVTQTPRYLIKTRGQQVTLSCSPISGHRSVSWYQQTPGQGLQFLFEYFSETQRNKGNFPGRFSGRQFSNSRSEMNVSTLELGDSALYLCASSFGTAETQYFGPGTRLLVL.

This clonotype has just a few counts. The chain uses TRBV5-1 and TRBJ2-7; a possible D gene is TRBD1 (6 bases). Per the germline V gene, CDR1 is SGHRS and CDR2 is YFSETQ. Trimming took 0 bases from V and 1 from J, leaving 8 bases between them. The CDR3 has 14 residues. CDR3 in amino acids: CASSLATGSYEQYF. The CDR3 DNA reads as TGCGCCAGCAGCTTGGCCACAGGGTCCTACGAGCAGTACTTC.

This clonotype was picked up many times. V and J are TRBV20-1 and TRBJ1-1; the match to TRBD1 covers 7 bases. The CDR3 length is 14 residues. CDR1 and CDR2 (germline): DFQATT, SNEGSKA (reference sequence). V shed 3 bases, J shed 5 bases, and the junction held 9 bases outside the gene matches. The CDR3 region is CSARGERQGTEAFF. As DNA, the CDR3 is TGCAGTGCTAGGGGGGAAAGACAGGGAACTGAAGCTTTCTTT.

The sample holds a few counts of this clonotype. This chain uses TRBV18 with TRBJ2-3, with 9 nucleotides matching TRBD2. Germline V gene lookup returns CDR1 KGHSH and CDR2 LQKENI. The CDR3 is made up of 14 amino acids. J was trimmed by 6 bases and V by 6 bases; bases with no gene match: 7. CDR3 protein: CASSPRLADDTQYF. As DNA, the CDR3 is TGTGCCAGCTCTCCCAGACTAGCGGACGATACGCAGTATTTT.

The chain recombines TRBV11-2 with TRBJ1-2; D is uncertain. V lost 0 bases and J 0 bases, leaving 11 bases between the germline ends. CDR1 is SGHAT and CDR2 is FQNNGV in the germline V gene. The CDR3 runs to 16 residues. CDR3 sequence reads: CASSLDRYSPNYGYTF. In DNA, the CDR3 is TGTGCCAGCAGCTTAGATCGTTACAGCCCTAACTATGGCTACACCTTC.

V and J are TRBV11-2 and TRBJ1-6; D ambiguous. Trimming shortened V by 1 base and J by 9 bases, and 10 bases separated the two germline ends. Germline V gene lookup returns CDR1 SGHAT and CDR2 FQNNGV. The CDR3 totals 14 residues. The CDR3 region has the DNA TGTGCCAGCAGCTTAGGCCTGCGGGTTTCACCCCTCCACTTT. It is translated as CASSLGLRVSPLHF.

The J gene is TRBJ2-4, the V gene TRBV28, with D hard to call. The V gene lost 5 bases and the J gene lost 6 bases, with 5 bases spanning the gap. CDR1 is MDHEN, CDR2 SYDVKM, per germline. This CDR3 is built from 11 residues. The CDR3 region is CASSHGNIQYF. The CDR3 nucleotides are TGTGCCAGCAGTCATGGAAACATTCAGTACTTC. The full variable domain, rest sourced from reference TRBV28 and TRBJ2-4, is DVKVTQSSRYLVKRTGEKVFLECVQDMDHENMFWYRQDPGLGLRLIYFSYDVKMKEKGDIPEGYSVSREKKERFSLILESASTNQTSMYLCASSHGNIQYFGAGTRLSVL.

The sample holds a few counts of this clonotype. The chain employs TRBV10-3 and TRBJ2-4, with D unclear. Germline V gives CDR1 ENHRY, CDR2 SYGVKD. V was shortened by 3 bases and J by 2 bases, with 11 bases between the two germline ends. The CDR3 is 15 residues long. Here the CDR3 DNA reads TGTGCCATCAGTGATTTACAAGGACCCAAAAACATTCAGTACTTC. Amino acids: CAISDLQGPKNIQYF.

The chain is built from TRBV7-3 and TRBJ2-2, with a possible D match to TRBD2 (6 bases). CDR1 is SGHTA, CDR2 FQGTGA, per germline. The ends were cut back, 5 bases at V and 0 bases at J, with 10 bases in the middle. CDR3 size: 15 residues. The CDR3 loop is CASSTGSSNTGELFF. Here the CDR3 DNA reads TGTGCCAGCAGCACCGGGAGTTCGAACACCGGGGAGCTGTTTTTT.

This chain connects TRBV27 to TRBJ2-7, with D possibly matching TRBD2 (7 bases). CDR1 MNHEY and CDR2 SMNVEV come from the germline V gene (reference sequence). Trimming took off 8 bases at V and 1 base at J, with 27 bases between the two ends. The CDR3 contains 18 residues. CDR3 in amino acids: CASGRPPKQGGTSYEQYV. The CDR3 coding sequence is TGTGCCAGCGGACGACCACCTAAACAGGGAGGGACTTCCTACGAGCAGTACGTC.

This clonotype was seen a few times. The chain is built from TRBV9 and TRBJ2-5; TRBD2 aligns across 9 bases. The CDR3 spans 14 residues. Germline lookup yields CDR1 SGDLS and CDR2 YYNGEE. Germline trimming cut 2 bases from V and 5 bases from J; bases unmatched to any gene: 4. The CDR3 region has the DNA TGTGCCAGCAGCGTGGCGGGGGGGCCGGAGACCCAGTACTTC. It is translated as CASSVAGGPETQYF.

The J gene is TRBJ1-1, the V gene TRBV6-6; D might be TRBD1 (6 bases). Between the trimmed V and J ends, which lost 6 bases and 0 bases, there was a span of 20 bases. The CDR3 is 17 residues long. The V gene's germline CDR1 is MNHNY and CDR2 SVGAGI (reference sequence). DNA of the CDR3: TGTGCCAGCAGCAGACCCCCTGGGGGGGCCCTGAACACTGAAGCTTTCTTT. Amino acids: CASSRPPGGALNTEAFF.

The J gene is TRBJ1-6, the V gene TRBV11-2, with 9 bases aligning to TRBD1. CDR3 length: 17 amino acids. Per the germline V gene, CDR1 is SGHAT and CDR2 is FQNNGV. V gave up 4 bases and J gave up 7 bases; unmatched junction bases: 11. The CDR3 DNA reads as TGTGCCAGCAGCTCTATCCGCGGGACAGGGCCGAATTCACCCCTCCACTTT. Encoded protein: CASSSIRGTGPNSPLHF.

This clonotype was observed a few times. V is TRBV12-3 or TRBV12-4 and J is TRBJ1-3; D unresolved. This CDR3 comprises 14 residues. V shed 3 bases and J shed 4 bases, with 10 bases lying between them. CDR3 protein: CASSFWGGGNTIYF. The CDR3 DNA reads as TGTGCCAGCAGTTTCTGGGGAGGCGGAAACACCATATATTTT.